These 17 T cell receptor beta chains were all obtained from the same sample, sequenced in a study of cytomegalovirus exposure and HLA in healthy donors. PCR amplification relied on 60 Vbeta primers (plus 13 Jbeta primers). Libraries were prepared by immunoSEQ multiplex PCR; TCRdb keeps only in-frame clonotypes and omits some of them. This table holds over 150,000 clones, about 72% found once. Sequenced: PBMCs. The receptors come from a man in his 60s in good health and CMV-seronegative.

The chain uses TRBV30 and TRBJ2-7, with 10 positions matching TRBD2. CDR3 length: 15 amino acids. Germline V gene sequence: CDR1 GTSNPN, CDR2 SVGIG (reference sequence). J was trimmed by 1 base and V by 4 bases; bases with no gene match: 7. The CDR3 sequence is CAWTTGTSVSYEQYF. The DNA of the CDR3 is TGTGCCTGGACTACCGGGACTAGCGTTTCCTACGAGCAGTACTTC. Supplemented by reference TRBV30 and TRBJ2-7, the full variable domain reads SQTIHQWPATLVQPVGSPLSLECTVEGTSNPNLYWYRQAAGRGLQLLFYSVGIGQISSEVPQNLSASRPQDRQFILSSKKLLLSDSGFYLCAWTTGTSVSYEQYFGPGTRLTVT.

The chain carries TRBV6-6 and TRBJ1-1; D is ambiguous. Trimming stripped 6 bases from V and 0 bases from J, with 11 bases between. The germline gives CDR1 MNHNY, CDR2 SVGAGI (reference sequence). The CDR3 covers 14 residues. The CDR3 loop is CASRISGVNTEAFF. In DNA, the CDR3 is TGTGCCAGCAGGATCTCCGGTGTGAACACTGAAGCTTTCTTT.

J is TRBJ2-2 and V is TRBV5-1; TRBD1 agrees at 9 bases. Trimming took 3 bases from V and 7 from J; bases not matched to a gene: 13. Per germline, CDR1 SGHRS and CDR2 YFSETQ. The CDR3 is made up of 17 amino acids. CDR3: CASSSSNGTGLIGELFF. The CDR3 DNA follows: TGCGCCAGCAGCTCAAGCAACGGGACAGGGTTGATCGGGGAGCTGTTTTTT.

The CDR3 DNA reads as TGCAGCGTTGAGAAGGGGGGGGTAACCGAGCAGTACTTC. Translation: CSVEKGGVTEQYF. The rearrangement links TRBV29-1 to TRBJ2-7, with D tentatively TRBD2 (7 bases). Germline loops: CDR1 SQVTM, CDR2 ANQGSEA. The CDR3 has 13 residues. Trimming took off 3 bases at V and 6 bases at J, with 15 bases between the two ends.

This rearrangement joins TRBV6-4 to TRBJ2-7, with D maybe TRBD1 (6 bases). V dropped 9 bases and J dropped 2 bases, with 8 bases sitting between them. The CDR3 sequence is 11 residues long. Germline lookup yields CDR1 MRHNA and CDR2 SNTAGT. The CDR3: CARRTAYEQYF. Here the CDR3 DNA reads TGTGCCAGACGGACAGCCTACGAGCAGTACTTC.

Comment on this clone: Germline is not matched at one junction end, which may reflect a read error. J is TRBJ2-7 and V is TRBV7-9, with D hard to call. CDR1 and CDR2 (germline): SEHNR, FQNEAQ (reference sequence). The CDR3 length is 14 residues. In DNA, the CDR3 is TGTTCCAGCAGCTTAGATGCGGTGACCTACGAGCAGTACTTC. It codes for CSSSLDAVTYEQYF.

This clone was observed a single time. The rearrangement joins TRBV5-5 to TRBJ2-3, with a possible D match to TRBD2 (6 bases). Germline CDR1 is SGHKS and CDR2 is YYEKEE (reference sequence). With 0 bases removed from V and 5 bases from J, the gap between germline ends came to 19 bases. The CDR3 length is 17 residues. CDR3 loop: CASSLALAGHGIDTQYF. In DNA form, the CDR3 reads TGTGCCAGCAGCTTGGCCCTTGCGGGGCATGGGATAGATACGCAGTATTTT.

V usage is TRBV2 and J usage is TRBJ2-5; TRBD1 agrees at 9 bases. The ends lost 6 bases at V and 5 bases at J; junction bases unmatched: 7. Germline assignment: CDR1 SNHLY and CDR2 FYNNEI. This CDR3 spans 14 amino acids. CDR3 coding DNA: TGTGCCAGCAGCGGACAGGGGAGAGGGGAGACCCAGTACTTC. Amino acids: CASSGQGRGETQYF.

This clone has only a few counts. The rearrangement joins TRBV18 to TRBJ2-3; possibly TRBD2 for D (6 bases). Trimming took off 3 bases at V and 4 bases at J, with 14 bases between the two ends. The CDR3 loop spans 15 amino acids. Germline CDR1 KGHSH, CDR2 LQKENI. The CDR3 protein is CASSPFSGEADTQYF. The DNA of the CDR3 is TGTGCCAGCTCACCGTTTTCTGGGGAGGCAGATACGCAGTATTTT.

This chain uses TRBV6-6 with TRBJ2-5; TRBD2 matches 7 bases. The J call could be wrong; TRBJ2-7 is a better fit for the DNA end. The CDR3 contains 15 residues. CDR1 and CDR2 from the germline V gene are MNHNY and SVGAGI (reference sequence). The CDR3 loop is CASSKNSGRTYEQYF. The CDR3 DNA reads TGTGCCAGCAGTAAAAACTCCGGGAGGACGTACGAGCAGTACTTC.

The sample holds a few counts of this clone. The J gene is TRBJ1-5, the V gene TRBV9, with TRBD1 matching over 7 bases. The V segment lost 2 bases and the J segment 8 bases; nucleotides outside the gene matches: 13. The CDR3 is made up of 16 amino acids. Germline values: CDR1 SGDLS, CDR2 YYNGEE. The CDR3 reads CASSVPETGMCEPQHF. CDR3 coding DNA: TGTGCCAGCAGCGTCCCCGAGACAGGGATGTGTGAGCCCCAGCATTTT.

CDR3 in amino acids: CASSLAKQGLKTQYF. CDR3 in DNA: TGTGCCAGCAGCTTGGCAAAACAGGGGCTCAAGACCCAGTACTTC. The chain joins TRBV5-4 to TRBJ2-5; 7 positions match TRBD1. Germline assignment: CDR1 SGHNT and CDR2 YYREEE (reference sequence). The V segment lost 0 bases and the J segment 6 bases; nucleotides outside the gene matches: 8. The CDR3 totals 15 residues.

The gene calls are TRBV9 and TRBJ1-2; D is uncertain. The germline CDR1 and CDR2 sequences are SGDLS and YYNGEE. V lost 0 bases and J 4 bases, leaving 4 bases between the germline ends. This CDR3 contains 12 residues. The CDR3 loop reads CASSVGVYGYTF. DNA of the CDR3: TGTGCCAGCAGCGTAGGAGTCTATGGCTACACCTTC.

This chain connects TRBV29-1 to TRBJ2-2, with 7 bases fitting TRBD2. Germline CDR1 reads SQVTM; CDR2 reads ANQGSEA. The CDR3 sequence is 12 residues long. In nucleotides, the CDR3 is TGCGCGGGGGACTCAAACACCGGGGAGCTGTTTTTT. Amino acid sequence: CAGDSNTGELFF.

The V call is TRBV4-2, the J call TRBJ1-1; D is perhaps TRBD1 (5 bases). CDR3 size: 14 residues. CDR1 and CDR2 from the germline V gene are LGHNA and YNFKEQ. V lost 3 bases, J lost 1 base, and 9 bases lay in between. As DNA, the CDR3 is TGTGCCAGCAGCCACTTCGGGGGGAACACTGAAGCTTTCTTT. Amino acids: CASSHFGGNTEAFF.

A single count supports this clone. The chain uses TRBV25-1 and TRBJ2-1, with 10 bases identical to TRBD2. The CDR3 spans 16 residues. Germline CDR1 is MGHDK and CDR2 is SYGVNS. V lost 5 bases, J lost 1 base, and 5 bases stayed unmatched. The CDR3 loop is CASSSALAGSYNEQFF. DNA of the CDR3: TGTGCCAGCAGTTCTGCACTAGCGGGATCCTACAATGAGCAGTTCTTC. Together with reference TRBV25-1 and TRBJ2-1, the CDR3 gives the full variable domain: EADIYQTPRYLVIGTGKKITLECSQTMGHDKMYWYQQDPGMELHLIHYSYGVNSTEKGDLSSESTVSRIRTEHFPLTLESARPSHTSQYLCASSSALAGSYNEQFFGPGTRLTVL.

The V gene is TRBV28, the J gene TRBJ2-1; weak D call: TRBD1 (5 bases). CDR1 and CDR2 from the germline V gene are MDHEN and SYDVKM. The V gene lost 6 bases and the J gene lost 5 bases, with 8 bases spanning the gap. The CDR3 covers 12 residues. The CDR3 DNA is TGTGCCAGCAGCCCAGGGAACAATGAGCAGTTCTTC. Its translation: CASSPGNNEQFF. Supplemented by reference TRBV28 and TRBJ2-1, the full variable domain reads DVKVTQSSRYLVKRTGEKVFLECVQDMDHENMFWYRQDPGLGLRLIYFSYDVKMKEKGDIPEGYSVSREKKERFSLILESASTNQTSMYLCASSPGNNEQFFGPGTRLTVL.